Listed here are 6 T cell receptor beta chains from one sample, sequenced in a study of T cell responses to AZD1222 COVID-19 vaccine. The data were produced by immunoSEQ multiplex PCR, yet TCRdb's version contains in-frame clones alone and is incomplete. The sample has around 160,000 clones; around 88% are singletons. Sequenced here: peripheral blood, sampled on day 0 of AZD1222 vaccination. These receptors were obtained from an adult in good health.

The V and J genes are TRBV7-9 and TRBJ1-5, with TRBD1 matching over 10 bases. The CDR3 has 16 amino acids. V was pared by 5 bases and J by 2 bases, with 6 bases of the junction left unmatched. CDR1 is SEHNR, CDR2 FQNEAQ, per germline (reference sequence). The CDR3 sequence: CASSPGTGAGNQPQHF. The CDR3 DNA sequence: TGTGCCAGCAGCCCTGGGACAGGGGCCGGCAATCAGCCCCAGCATTTT.

The chain combines TRBV21-1 with TRBJ1-1. TRBV21-1 constitutes a pseudogene. The CDR3 runs to 13 residues. The CDR3 loop reads CATCFKVNTEAFF. CDR3 nucleotide sequence: TGTGCCACCTGCTTCAAGGTTAACACTGAAGCTTTCTTT.

This chain uses TRBV4-1 with TRBJ1-5; perhaps TRBD1 as D (5 bases). CDR3 size: 16 residues. The germline V and J ends were trimmed by 3 bases and 0 bases, with 12 bases remaining between them. Germline assignment: CDR1 MGHRA and CDR2 YSYEKL. CDR3: CASSHGGDYSNQPQHF. For the CDR3, the DNA is TGCGCCAGCAGCCACGGGGGAGATTATAGCAATCAGCCCCAGCATTTT.

This sequence joins TRBV6-5 and TRBJ1-2, with D uncertain. The CDR3 totals 16 residues. The germline CDR1 and CDR2 sequences are MNHEY and SVGAGI. The ends were cut back, 0 bases at V and 3 bases at J, with 14 bases in the middle. The DNA for the CDR3 is TGTGCCAGCAGTTACTCGATCAGCCAGGTATACTATGGCTACACCTTC. This gives the protein CASSYSISQVYYGYTF.

This clone was observed a few times. The rearrangement joins TRBV4-1 to TRBJ1-5, with D maybe TRBD1 (6 bases). Germline V gives CDR1 MGHRA, CDR2 YSYEKL. V gave up 0 bases and J gave up 4 bases, with 10 bases separating them. The CDR3 has 15 amino acids. The CDR3 DNA reads TGCGCCAGCAGCCAAGAGGGTGACAGGAATCAGCCCCAGCATTTT. This translates into CASSQEGDRNQPQHF.

The chain employs TRBV11-2 and TRBJ1-1; D is uncertain. V lost 1 base and J lost 1, with 13 bases in between. The CDR3 loop spans 16 amino acids. Germline V CDR1 and CDR2: SGHAT, FQNNGV. The CDR3 is CASSLGATIENTEAFF. The CDR3 region has the DNA TGTGCCAGCAGCTTAGGGGCGACGATCGAGAACACTGAAGCTTTCTTT.